This T cell receptor beta chain was retrieved from a study of T cells in Graves' hyperthyroidism and ophthalmopathy. Each diagnosis was grounded in clinical symptoms, serum thyroxine and TRAb, thyroid ultrasound, and orbital computed tomography. This clonotype was recorded at least ten times. Antigen: not known. The study's findings and limits: Most clonotypes expanded in the thyroid (above 0.001) were also present in blood. Ophthalmopathy was model-predicted a median approximately 6.9 months pre-onset.

The TCR beta CDR3 regions underwent amplification using RNA transcripts as the source. An initial round of RT-PCR targeting the TCR CDR3 relied on the HTBI primer set. From the multiplex PCR reads, TCRdb called clonotypes with MiXCR, one entry per CDR3 protein. The repertoire includes under 400,000 distinct CDR3 sequences, approximately 15% of them detected once, and more than 9.5% sits in the top ten. The CDR3 sequence is 15 residues long. Trimming at V came to 3 bases and at J to 9 bases, leaving 10 bases not matched to a gene. Looked up from germline, CDR1 is MDHEN and CDR2 is SYDVKM. This TCR was recovered from a woman in her sixties with Graves' hyperthyroidism. The sequencing sample was made of blood. The chain has TRBV28 and TRBJ2-1; 8 bases are a match to TRBD1. CDR3 sequence (DNA): TGTGCCAGCAGTTTGGGCAGGGGGCAGGTGGGTGAGCAGTTCTTC. It is translated as CASSLGRGQVGEQFF.